The 3 T cell receptor beta chains reported below all come from one sample, sequenced in a study of cytomegalovirus exposure and HLA in healthy donors. The primer mix had 60 Vbeta and 13 Jbeta primers. The data were produced by immunoSEQ multiplex PCR, yet TCRdb's version contains in-frame clones alone and is incomplete. The table lists 80,000 to 100,000 clones, about 81% of them singletons. The sequenced material came from PBMCs. These TCRs come from a man in his forties in good health and CMV-seronegative.

The rearrangement joins TRBV2 to TRBJ1-1; a possible D gene is TRBD1 (5 bases). This CDR3 contains 12 residues. Trimming removed 4 bases from V and 9 bases from J, with 12 bases in between. Germline-derived CDR1 and CDR2 are SNHLY and FYNNEI. The CDR3, as DNA: TGTGCCAGCAGTGTAGGCCAGGGCAAAGCTTTCTTT. Its translation: CASSVGQGKAFF.

This rearrangement joins TRBV7-9 to TRBJ1-3, with D unclear. CDR1 is SEHNR, CDR2 FQNEAQ, per germline (reference sequence). V dropped 7 bases and J dropped 0 bases, with 13 bases sitting between them. This CDR3 region has 15 residues. CDR3 coding DNA: TGTGCCAGCATCGAAGCTGGAGACTCTGGAAACACCATATATTTT. Its protein product is CASIEAGDSGNTIYF.

The sample holds a few counts of this clone. This chain links TRBV5-4 with TRBJ2-2; D gene unclear. CDR1 is SGHNT and CDR2 is YYREEE in the germline V gene (reference sequence). The CDR3 extends over 14 amino acids. V lost 0 bases and J 3 bases, leaving 6 bases between the germline ends. DNA of the CDR3: TGTGCCAGCAGCTTGGATCAGGACACCGGGGAGCTGTTTTTT. This sequence encodes CASSLDQDTGELFF.